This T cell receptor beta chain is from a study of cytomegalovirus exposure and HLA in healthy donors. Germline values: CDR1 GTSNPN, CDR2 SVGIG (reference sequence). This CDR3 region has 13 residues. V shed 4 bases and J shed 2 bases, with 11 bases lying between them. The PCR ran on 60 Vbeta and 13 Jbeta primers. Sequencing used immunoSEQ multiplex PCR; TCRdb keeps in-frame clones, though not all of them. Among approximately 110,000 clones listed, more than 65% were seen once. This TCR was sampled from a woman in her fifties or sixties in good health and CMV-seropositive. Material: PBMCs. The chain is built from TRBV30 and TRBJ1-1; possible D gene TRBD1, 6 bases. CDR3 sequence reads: CAWNYRANTEAFF. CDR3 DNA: TGTGCCTGGAATTACAGGGCTAACACTGAAGCTTTCTTT.